This T cell receptor (beta chain) was found in a study of blood T cell repertoires in COVID-19. As processed by the authors: Reference gene primer amplification in the assay estimated nucleated cell counts. The table came from immunoSEQ multiplex PCR; TCRdb's copy has only in-frame clones and leaves some out. V and J calls and clone size are copied from that table; D and trimming were computed from the DNA. The sample holds around 250,000 clones, 88% seen once. This CDR3 is built from 15 residues. Germline V gene sequence: CDR1 SGDLS, CDR2 YYNGEE. The V and J ends lost 3 bases and 6 bases respectively, with 18 bases between them.

The clonotype comes from a woman aged 40 to 50 who had been exposed to COVID-19. What was sequenced was PBMCs or T cells enriched from blood (not recorded which). This chain uses TRBV9 with TRBJ1-1, with D unresolved. CDR3 protein: CASSALIKGSAEAFF. The CDR3 DNA follows: TGTGCCAGCAGCGCGCTAATAAAAGGGAGCGCTGAAGCTTTCTTT. Looking up the rest from reference TRBV9 and TRBJ1-1 gives the full variable domain: DSGVTQTPKHLITATGQRVTLRCSPRSGDLSVYWYQQSLDQGLQFLIQYYNGEERAKGNILERFSAQQFPDLHSELNLSSLELGDSALYFCASSALIKGSAEAFFGQGTRLTVV.